One and the same sample provided the 10 T cell receptor beta chains below, sequenced in a study of OX40 agonist ivuxolimab in advanced cancers. Profiled with immunoSEQ multiplex PCR; TCRdb holds only in-frame clones, not every one. The sample includes about 7,800 clones, 73% of them seen just once. This specimen was CD4+ or CD8+ T cells sorted from blood, taken in a trial of the OX40 agonist ivuxolimab. The source is an adult with an advanced solid tumor such as melanoma, head and neck, liver or kidney cancer.

The chain recombines TRBV6-6 with TRBJ1-3; a weak D match, TRBD1 (6 bases). The germline gives CDR1 MNHNY, CDR2 SVGAGI (reference sequence). This CDR3 spans 14 amino acids. V was clipped by 6 bases and J by 1 base, with 10 bases between them. The CDR3: CASRNTGSGNTIYF. The DNA of the CDR3 is TGTGCCAGCAGAAACACAGGGTCTGGAAACACCATATATTTT.

This chain joins TRBV9 and TRBJ2-2; no firm D call. V lost 9 bases and J 7 bases, leaving 16 bases between the germline ends. From germline, CDR1 is SGDLS and CDR2 YYNGEE. The CDR3 runs to 13 residues. CDR3 protein: CATSIDGRGELFF. CDR3 DNA sequence: TGTGCCACCTCAATCGATGGACGCGGGGAGCTGTTTTTT.

V is TRBV4-3 and J is TRBJ2-1; a possible D gene is TRBD2 (6 bases). This CDR3 is built from 16 residues. Germline V gene sequence: CDR1 LGHNA, CDR2 YSLEER. The V gene lost 1 base and the J gene lost 5 bases, with 15 bases spanning the gap. CDR3 amino acids: CASSQAVRLGDNEQFF. CDR3 bases: TGCGCCAGCAGCCAAGCCGTGAGACTAGGTGACAATGAGCAGTTCTTC.

This clone was seen a handful of times. The chain uses TRBV13 and TRBJ2-7; TRBD1 might be the D (6 bases). Trimming cost V 0 bases and J 6 bases, with 6 bases left between them. This CDR3 spans 12 amino acids. Germline values: CDR1 PRHDT, CDR2 FYEKMQ (reference sequence). The CDR3 spells CASSLGRGEQYF. As DNA, the CDR3 is TGTGCCAGCAGCTTAGGCAGGGGCGAGCAGTACTTC.

The chain joins TRBV5-6 to TRBJ1-1, with D tentatively TRBD1 (5 bases). Germline CDR1 is SGHDT and CDR2 is YYEEEE. The CDR3 runs 13 residues. V dropped 5 bases and J dropped 4 bases, with 12 bases sitting between them. The CDR3 DNA is TGTGCCAGCAGACCCAGGGTAGGCACTGAAGCTTTCTTT. Translation gives CASRPRVGTEAFF. Full variable domain (outside the CDR3, taken from reference TRBV5-6 and TRBJ1-1): DAGVTQSPTHLIKTRGQQVTLRCSPKSGHDTVSWYQQALGQGPQFIFQYYEEEERQRGNFPDRFSGHQFPNYSSELNVNALLLGDSALYLCASRPRVGTEAFFGQGTRLTVV.

The chain links TRBV7-6 to TRBJ1-2; 11 positions match TRBD1. The CDR3 runs 15 residues. Germline loops: CDR1 SGHVS, CDR2 FNYEAQ. Trimming cost V 1 base and J 5 bases; bases outside gene matches: 3. This CDR3 reads CASSLGTGGGYGYTF. CDR3 nucleotide sequence: TGTGCCAGCAGCTTAGGGACAGGGGGCGGGTATGGCTACACCTTC.

The genes are TRBV6-5 and TRBJ2-1; D not certain. This CDR3 comprises 13 residues. Germline lookup yields CDR1 MNHEY and CDR2 SVGAGI. Trimming removed 0 bases from V and 8 bases from J, with 8 bases in between. CDR3: CASSYSYGDEQFF. The CDR3 DNA is TGTGCCAGCAGTTACTCGTATGGGGATGAGCAGTTCTTC.

The chain combines TRBV14 with TRBJ2-1; D gene unclear. The CDR3 runs to 12 residues. Germline V lookup: CDR1 SGHDN, CDR2 FVKESK. Trimming shortened V by 3 bases and J by 2 bases, and 2 bases separated the two germline ends. CDR3 nucleotides: TGTGCCAGCAGCCAGCCCTACAATGAGCAGTTCTTC. Residues: CASSQPYNEQFF.

The chain combines TRBV7-2 with TRBJ2-3; D unclear. This CDR3 spans 16 amino acids. V was pared by 3 bases and J by 0 bases, with 13 bases between. Germline V gene data show CDR1 as SGHTA and CDR2 as FQGNSA. This CDR3 is CASSLQDGTSTDTQYF. DNA of the CDR3: TGTGCCAGCAGCTTGCAGGACGGAACTAGCACAGATACGCAGTATTTT.

The genes are TRBV27 and TRBJ2-1; 8 bases agree with TRBD2. Per germline, CDR1 MNHEY and CDR2 SMNVEV (reference sequence). This CDR3 spans 14 amino acids. J gave up 12 bases and V 7 bases, and 14 bases lay outside the gene matches. CDR3 coding DNA: TGTGCCAGCAACTTCCAGACTAGCGCCGCGGGGCAGTTCTTC. Amino acids: CASNFQTSAAGQFF.